This T cell receptor beta chain was found in a study of T cells in Graves' hyperthyroidism and ophthalmopathy. Germline-derived CDR1 and CDR2 are MNHEY and SVGEGT. V shed 6 bases and J shed 7 bases, with 16 bases lying between them. The CDR3 sequence is 13 residues long. Amplified TCR beta CDR3 regions came from RNA transcripts. First-round RT-PCR targeting the TCR CDR3 was performed with the HTBI primer set. Each CDR3 protein is one row after TCRdb ran MiXCR on the multiplex PCR reads. The table lists fewer than 900,000 distinct CDR3 sequences, roughly a sixth of them singletons. The V call is TRBV6-2 or TRBV6-3, the J call TRBJ2-7, with D possibly TRBD1 on 6 matching bases. This receptor was taken from a woman aged 45-59 years with Graves' hyperthyroidism that later progressed to Graves' ophthalmopathy. Sequenced material: blood. CDR3 nucleotides: TGTGCCAGCAGGGGGGCAGGGGCTGGAGAGCAGTACTTC. Translation: CASRGAGAGEQYF.